This T cell receptor (beta chain) was captured in a study of shared clonotypes between healthy human individuals. Turning to the study itself: Per-donor plates numbered three CD4 naive, three CD4 memory, two CD8 naive and one CD8 memory.

Naive CD8 populations comprised CD45RO-negative cells positively selected for CCR7, excluding terminally differentiated effector memory CD45RA+ cells. On this clone: Its antigen is unknown. Other DNA sequences in the same sample also yield this CDR3.

Study-wide findings and caveats: Some naive CD4 clonotypes, approximately 4.5%, turned up in common across a few donors.

In germline, CDR1 is SEHNR, CDR2 FQNEAQ (reference sequence). The V gene lost 3 bases and the J gene lost 2 bases, with 8 bases spanning the gap. The CDR3 runs 13 residues. Clones were sequenced by immunoSEQ multiplex PCR, and TCRdb holds only the in-frame ones, with some missing. Here the sample spans some 1,900,000 clones, about 94% being singletons. The J gene is TRBJ2-7, the V gene TRBV7-9, with D maybe TRBD2 (6 bases). The sequencing sample was made of naive CD8+ T cells sorted from blood. The TCR sequence derives from a man aged 18 to 30 in good health. This CDR3 is CASSFGGTYEQYF. The CDR3 DNA reads TGTGCCAGCAGCTTTGGGGGGACCTACGAGCAGTACTTC.